The 15 T cell receptor beta chains below were found in one sample sequenced in a study of shared clonotypes between healthy human individuals. The repertoire was sequenced with immunoSEQ multiplex PCR; TCRdb's copy has only in-frame clones and lacks some. The data show about 680,000 clones, 73% seen once. Material for sequencing was memory CD4+ T cells sorted from blood. The sample's subset: CD45RA-negative fraction. The source of these receptors is a woman aged 25 to 45 in good health.

In this sample, this clone turned up many times. The chain is built from TRBV10-3 and TRBJ2-5, with TRBD1 as a possible D gene (6 bases). The germline CDR1 and CDR2 sequences are ENHRY and SYGVKD. The CDR3 length is 14 residues. The V gene lost 2 bases and the J gene lost 1 base, with 8 bases spanning the gap. The CDR3 sequence: CAISEGTSQETQYF. CDR3 bases: TGTGCCATCAGTGAGGGGACATCCCAAGAGACCCAGTACTTC.

This clone has a single count. The chain combines TRBV6-1 with TRBJ2-3, with no clear D. CDR3 length: 16 residues. The germline V gene has CDR1 MNHNS and CDR2 SASEGT. The V end lost 0 bases, the J end lost 4 bases, and 14 bases lay between the germline ends. CDR3 loop: CASSEATHPRADTQYF. The CDR3 nucleotides read TGTGCCAGCAGTGAAGCAACCCACCCTAGGGCAGATACGCAGTATTTT.

V is TRBV5-1 and J is TRBJ2-2, with D possibly TRBD2 on 6 matching bases. In germline, CDR1 is SGHRS, CDR2 YFSETQ. The CDR3 runs to 15 residues. V was shortened by 4 bases and J by 0 bases, with 10 bases between the two germline ends. CDR3 DNA: TGCGCCAGCAGCGCCGGGACTTCGAACACCGGGGAGCTGTTTTTT. It encodes CASSAGTSNTGELFF.

The CDR3 DNA reads TGTGCCAGCAGCCCGGGGAGAGGCAGAGGGAGTGAAAATACGCAGTATTTT. Its translation is CASSPGRGRGSENTQYF. V and J are TRBV7-7 and TRBJ2-3; D is possibly TRBD2 (5 bases). This CDR3 is 17 amino acids long. Germline loops: CDR1 SSHAT, CDR2 FNYEAQ (reference sequence). Trimming pared 5 bases from V and 7 bases from J, leaving 25 bases between.

This clone has just a few counts. The chain combines TRBV9 with TRBJ2-1; 10 positions match TRBD1. This CDR3 comprises 15 residues. Germline trimming cut 2 bases from V and 5 bases from J; bases unmatched to any gene: 4. Germline V gene data show CDR1 as SGDLS and CDR2 as YYNGEE. Here the CDR3 reads CASSVGGQGNNEQFF. In nucleotides, the CDR3 is TGTGCCAGCAGCGTGGGGGGACAGGGGAACAATGAGCAGTTCTTC.

The gene calls are TRBV28 and TRBJ1-2; 7 bases match TRBD1. Germline values: CDR1 MDHEN, CDR2 SYDVKM. CDR3 length: 14 amino acids. Germline trimming cut 2 bases from V and 4 bases from J; bases unmatched to any gene: 4. The CDR3 nucleotides read TGTGCCAGCAGTTTAGCAGGGGGTGGCTATGGCTACACCTTC. It translates to CASSLAGGGYGYTF.

The CDR3 nucleotides are TGTGCCAGCAGCTTAGTACCGTCGTATGAGCAGTTCTTC. Encoded protein: CASSLVPSYEQFF. The rearrangement links TRBV11-2 to TRBJ2-1; the D is unclear. The CDR3 has 13 residues. Trimming took off 1 base at V and 8 bases at J, with 9 bases between the two ends. From germline, CDR1 is SGHAT and CDR2 FQNNGV.

This chain joins TRBV18 and TRBJ2-4; D gene ambiguous. CDR3 length: 14 amino acids. The V gene's germline CDR1 is KGHSH and CDR2 LQKENI. The germline V and J ends were trimmed by 0 bases and 0 bases, with 3 bases remaining between them. CDR3 region: CASSPPVAKNIQYF. The CDR3 nucleotides read TGTGCCAGCTCACCACCGGTAGCCAAAAACATTCAGTACTTC.

Many counts were recorded for this clone. The gene calls are TRBV6-5 and TRBJ2-7; D remains unclear. This CDR3 has 9 amino acids. Trimming removed 6 bases from V and 5 bases from J, with 2 bases in between. CDR1 and CDR2 from the germline V gene are MNHEY and SVGAGI. CDR3 DNA: TGTGCCAGCAGAGACGAGCAGTACTTC. Translation: CASRDEQYF.

V is TRBV7-9 and J is TRBJ2-7; TRBD2 might be the D (6 bases). V lost 5 bases and J 2 bases, leaving 10 bases between the germline ends. CDR3 length: 13 residues. Germline lookup yields CDR1 SEHNR and CDR2 FQNEAQ (reference sequence). The DNA of the CDR3 is TGTGCCAGCAGCCTCGGGACTGCCTACGAGCAGTACTTC. Translated: CASSLGTAYEQYF.

This sequence joins TRBV23-1 and TRBJ2-7, with 7 bases that match TRBD1. TRBV23-1 is flagged as an ORF with uncertain function. V lost 4 bases to trimming and J lost 6 bases; unmatched junction nucleotides: 3. The CDR3 length is 12 residues. The CDR3 bases are TGCGCCAGCAGTCGGGGACAGATCGAGCAGTACTTC. It is translated as CASSRGQIEQYF.

The V and J genes are TRBV6-1 and TRBJ2-7; 7 bases fit TRBD2. With 0 bases clipped from V and 3 bases from J, the junction kept 5 bases outside the gene matches. The CDR3 has 15 residues. Germline V gene lookup returns CDR1 MNHNS and CDR2 SASEGT. The CDR3 sequence is CASSEAQGGIYEQYF. The CDR3 DNA sequence: TGTGCCAGCAGTGAAGCCCAGGGAGGGATCTACGAGCAGTACTTC.

Many counts were recorded for this clone. This chain joins TRBV2 and TRBJ1-3; D uncertain. This CDR3 is 13 amino acids long. Germline CDR1 is SNHLY and CDR2 is FYNNEI. V was shortened by 8 bases and J by 3 bases, with 11 bases between the two germline ends. CDR3 region: CASHSLVGNTIYF. In nucleotides, the CDR3 is TGTGCCAGCCACAGCTTAGTTGGAAACACCATATATTTT.

V is TRBV7-9 and J is TRBJ1-2; perhaps TRBD1 as D (5 bases). CDR1 and CDR2 from the germline V gene are SEHNR and FQNEAQ (reference sequence). The CDR3 consists of 13 residues. The V gene lost 3 bases and the J gene lost 6 bases, with 11 bases spanning the gap. The CDR3 DNA reads TGTGCCAGCAGCTTCAACGGCAGGGATGGCTACACCTTC. It specifies CASSFNGRDGYTF.

The J gene is TRBJ2-7, the V gene TRBV5-6, with 10 bases that match TRBD1. The CDR3 extends over 17 amino acids. Germline V gene lookup returns CDR1 SGHDT and CDR2 YYEEEE. V lost 1 base, J lost 6 bases, and 13 bases stayed unmatched. CDR3 protein: CASSLSRGGQGLGEQYF. The DNA for the CDR3 is TGTGCCAGCAGCTTGTCTAGAGGGGGACAGGGGTTGGGCGAGCAGTACTTC.